The clone carrying this TCR beta chain has a count of ten or more. Its antigen is not known. The data were obtained in a study of T cell repertoires in cytomegalovirus infection. Across the study: Selection of CMV epitopes for the study included recently identified HLA-C-restricted and well-studied HLA-B-restricted ones. Public TCR beta signatures marked donors with CMV infection and the matching HLA. Study-wide findings and caveats: Cumulative frequency of public TCR beta families picked out carriers of CMV plus the relevant HLA. Dominant in the ex vivo response were TCR beta clonotypes restricted by HLA-C and specific for CMV.

TCRdb passed the reads through MiXCR, listing each CDR3 protein once. The data show roughly 990,000 distinct CDR3 sequences, around 30% seen once. Per germline, CDR1 ENHRY and CDR2 SYGVKD. The CDR3 loop spans 18 amino acids. Trimming stripped 1 base from V and 5 bases from J, with 21 bases between. The sequence came from a human donor in good health (CMV status not recorded). Some clones in this sample may be carry-over from other donors' samples. The chain links TRBV10-3 to TRBJ2-1; possible D gene TRBD1, 5 bases. This specimen was cultured CD8+ T cells from PBMCs, taken from culture after CMV antigen stimulation. The CDR3 DNA follows: TGTGCCATCAGTGAGTTTGCAGGCCCCAAAGGGGAAAACAATGAGCAGTTCTTC. It encodes CAISEFAGPKGENNEQFF.